The next 32 T cell receptor beta chains were all read from a single sample in a study of vaccination and CD4 T cells after COVID-19. Time point given: late sampling 161 to 241 days after vaccination in three convalescent patients. Treatment noted: roughly nine-day PBMC culture with coronavirus spike peptide pools or control peptides (ViraFEST assay). For these TCRs, the target antigens are not known. Cultured CD4+ T cell DNA was sequenced using the Oncomine TCR Beta short-read assay. Using its own MiXCR run on the PCR reads, TCRdb lists one record per CDR3 protein. The profile shows 18,000 or so distinct CDR3 sequences, over 50% of them singletons. Sequenced material: CD4+ T cells from blood, cultured in vitro, taken about 7 months after SARS-CoV-2 vaccination. Every receptor here comes from a human donor who had recovered from COVID-19.

The rearrangement links TRBV7-2 to TRBJ1-6, with 9 bases fitting TRBD1. V was clipped by 2 bases and J by 4 bases; unmatched bases: 3. Germline V lookup: CDR1 SGHTA, CDR2 FQGNSA. The CDR3 spans 16 residues. In DNA, the CDR3 is TGTGCCAGCAGCTTACAGACAGGGGGATATAATTCACCCCTCCACTTT. This codes for CASSLQTGGYNSPLHF.

The chain couples TRBV27 to TRBJ1-5, with D perhaps matching TRBD1 (5 bases). Trimming took off 8 bases at V and 1 base at J, with 21 bases between the two ends. This CDR3 is 17 amino acids long. The germline CDR1 and CDR2 sequences are MNHEY and SMNVEV (reference sequence). CDR3 DNA: TGTGCCAGCGCAGAGGCGGCAGGGACGTGGAGCAATCAGCCCCAGCATTTT. Protein: CASAEAAGTWSNQPQHF.

Only a few counts were recorded for this clonotype. CDR3 coding DNA: TGTGCCAGCAGCTTAAGTGGGGTACGGTACGAGCAGTACTTC. The encoded protein is CASSLSGVRYEQYF. This chain links TRBV7-9 with TRBJ2-7; unclear D gene. With 2 bases removed from V and 4 bases from J, the gap between germline ends came to 12 bases. This CDR3 contains 14 residues. The V gene's germline CDR1 is SEHNR and CDR2 FQNEAQ (reference sequence). The variable domain in full, completed from reference TRBV7-9 and TRBJ2-7, reads DTGVSQNPRHKITKRGQNVTFRCDPISEHNRLYWYRQTLGQGPEFLTYFQNEAQLEKSRLLSDRFSAERPKGSFSTLEIQRTEQGDSAMYLCASSLSGVRYEQYFGPGTRLTVT.

V usage is TRBV6-1 and J usage is TRBJ1-5, with D unresolved. V shed 6 bases and J shed 1 base, with 16 bases lying between them. The CDR3 extends over 16 amino acids. The germline CDR1 and CDR2 sequences are MNHNS and SASEGT. CDR3 in DNA: TGTGCCAGCAGACCAGACGGGTTTGTAAGCAATCAGCCCCAGCATTTT. Amino acid sequence: CASRPDGFVSNQPQHF.

V usage is TRBV7-2 and J usage is TRBJ2-1; D might be TRBD2 (5 bases). Germline values: CDR1 SGHTA, CDR2 FQGNSA. V was pared by 2 bases and J by 9 bases, with 17 bases between. The CDR3 is 15 amino acids. In nucleotides, the CDR3 is TGTGCCAGCAGCTTAAGAGGCGGAGGCGGTGTTGAGCAGTTCTTC. This codes for CASSLRGGGGVEQFF.

This clonotype showed up just a few times. The chain recombines TRBV6-1 with TRBJ2-7, with 7 bases lining up with TRBD2. The CDR3 extends over 15 amino acids. The V and J ends lost 8 bases and 0 bases, in that order; junction bases with no gene match: 10. Germline CDR1 is MNHNS and CDR2 is SASEGT. As DNA, the CDR3 is TGTGCCAGCGGAAGGATGCTAGCGGACTCCTACGAGCAGTACTTC. It translates to CASGRMLADSYEQYF.

The chain joins TRBV6-1 to TRBJ2-5; D is unclear. With 8 bases removed from V and 0 bases from J, the gap between germline ends came to 19 bases. Germline loops: CDR1 MNHNS, CDR2 SASEGT. The CDR3 is made up of 16 amino acids. CDR3 DNA sequence: TGTGCCAGCCGTAACCGCGGCCCCCCAAACCAAGAGACCCAGTACTTC. Translating it yields CASRNRGPPNQETQYF.

For the CDR3, the DNA is TGCAGTGCTAGAGATCCTACAACAGGGAACAACGAGCAGTACTTC. Its translation: CSARDPTTGNNEQYF. V and J are TRBV20-1 and TRBJ2-7; D is perhaps TRBD1 (6 bases). In germline, CDR1 is DFQATT, CDR2 SNEGSKA (reference sequence). V lost 0 bases, J lost 5 bases, and 17 bases lay in between. CDR3 length: 15 amino acids.

DNA for the CDR3: TGTGCCAGCATCCCCTTCGGGACAGGATCCTACGAGCAGTACTTC. Translated, it gives CASIPFGTGSYEQYF. This chain links TRBV7-9 with TRBJ2-7; 8 positions match TRBD1. With 7 bases clipped from V and 1 base from J, the junction kept 9 bases outside the gene matches. The CDR3 has 15 amino acids. Germline CDR1 is SEHNR and CDR2 is FQNEAQ (reference sequence).

The rearrangement uses TRBV11-2 and TRBJ1-6; 8 bases line up with TRBD1. The CDR3 totals 16 residues. CDR1 and CDR2 (germline): SGHAT, FQNNGV. V lost 3 bases and J lost 7; bases outside the gene matches: 8. CDR3 coding DNA: TGTGCCAGCAGCTTCTTTGGACAGGGTAACAATTCACCCCTCCACTTT. This gives the protein CASSFFGQGNNSPLHF.

The chain recombines TRBV20-1 with TRBJ2-5; 12 nucleotides line up with TRBD2. V trimming: 5 bases; J trimming: 1 base; junction bases outside the gene matches: 11. Germline lookup yields CDR1 DFQATT and CDR2 SNEGSKA (reference sequence). The CDR3 spans 17 residues. The CDR3 is CSAPKTSGGPPQETQYF. The CDR3 DNA sequence: TGCAGTGCTCCAAAGACTAGCGGGGGTCCCCCCCAAGAGACCCAGTACTTC.

A few counts support this clonotype. The rearrangement links TRBV20-1 to TRBJ2-2; D is unresolved. Germline assignment: CDR1 DFQATT and CDR2 SNEGSKA (reference sequence). The CDR3 has 15 residues. V lost 2 bases and J 1 base, leaving 11 bases between the germline ends. The CDR3 is CSARPSPRNTGELFF. CDR3 sequence (DNA): TGCAGTGCTAGACCTTCTCCGAGGAACACCGGGGAGCTGTTTTTT.

This clonotype has a handful of counts. V and J are TRBV6-1 and TRBJ1-2; possible D gene TRBD1, 5 bases. The CDR3 is 12 residues long. The V end lost 11 bases, the J end lost 4 bases, and 14 bases lay between the germline ends. Germline V CDR1 and CDR2: MNHNS, SASEGT. CDR3 DNA: TGTGCCGGGGGAGGGTTTCGCTATGGCTACACCTTC. Translated: CAGGGFRYGYTF.

This chain uses TRBV6-1 with TRBJ1-1; possibly TRBD1 for D (5 bases). Germline CDR1 is MNHNS and CDR2 is SASEGT. The CDR3 runs 12 residues. The V gene lost 5 bases and the J gene lost 7 bases, with 11 bases spanning the gap. CDR3 sequence reads: CASSRLGGEAFF. CDR3 in DNA: TGTGCCAGCAGTCGATTGGGGGGTGAAGCTTTCTTT.

This sequence joins TRBV4-1 and TRBJ1-1; D possibly corresponds to TRBD1 (5 bases). The V end was cut by 1 base, the J end by 10 bases, with 13 bases between. Germline CDR1 MGHRA, CDR2 YSYEKL. The CDR3 length is 13 residues. The CDR3 bases are TGCGCCAGCAGCCAAGGGACATCGCTTGGAGCTTTCTTT. It translates to CASSQGTSLGAFF.

This rearrangement joins TRBV28 to TRBJ2-7, with D tentatively TRBD1 (6 bases). Germline CDR1 and CDR2: MDHEN and SYDVKM. Trimming removed 4 bases from V and 4 bases from J, with 14 bases in between. This CDR3 comprises 14 residues. CDR3 nucleotide sequence: TGTGCCAGCAGTTCAGGGGCCGGGAAGTACGAGCAGTACTTC. It encodes CASSSGAGKYEQYF.

The genes are TRBV19 and TRBJ1-1; no clear D gene. V was shortened by 0 bases and J by 0 bases, with 8 bases between the two germline ends. Germline-derived CDR1 and CDR2 are LNHDA and SQIVND (reference sequence). The length of the CDR3 is 15 residues. CDR3 bases: TGTGCCAGTAGTATAGAGACCATTATGAACACTGAAGCTTTCTTT. This gives the protein CASSIETIMNTEAFF. Looking up the rest from reference TRBV19 and TRBJ1-1 gives the full variable domain: DGGITQSPKYLFRKEGQNVTLSCEQNLNHDAMYWYRQDPGQGLRLIYYSQIVNDFQKGDIAEGYSVSREKKESFPLTVTSAQKNPTAFYLCASSIETIMNTEAFFGQGTRLTVV.

Comments on this clonotype: A much bigger clone sits one base away, suggesting this may be a read error. The CDR3 does not end in the conserved phenylalanine or tryptophan, so this is likely a read error. The rearrangement joins TRBV11-2 to TRBJ1-1; 9 nucleotides line up with TRBD1. V trimming: 5 bases; J trimming: 4 bases; junction bases outside the gene matches: 8. CDR3 length: 15 residues. CDR1 is SGHAT, CDR2 FQNNGV, per germline. The CDR3 bases are TGTGCCAGCAGCCCAATGGGGACAGGGTTCACTGAAGCTTTCTCT. As protein: CASSPMGTGFTEAFS.

The chain combines TRBV11-1 with TRBJ2-7, with D uncertain. V was clipped by 3 bases and J by 1 base, with 19 bases between them. CDR3 length: 17 residues. The germline V gene encodes CDR1 SGHAT and CDR2 FQDESV (reference sequence). This chain's CDR3 is CASSLGRGRPQSYEQYF. Here the CDR3 DNA reads TGTGCCAGCAGCTTGGGCCGTGGCAGGCCTCAGTCCTACGAGCAGTACTTC.

In this sample, this clonotype turned up a few times. The chain is built from TRBV6-1 and TRBJ2-7; the D gene could be TRBD1 or TRBD2 (5 bases each). V was trimmed by 9 bases and J by 1 base, leaving 16 bases between them. The CDR3 is made up of 14 amino acids. Germline CDR1 and CDR2: MNHNS and SASEGT. The CDR3 DNA reads as TGTGCCAGTTTCGATGGGGGAGAGTCCTACGAGCAGTACTTC. Its translation: CASFDGGESYEQYF.

The rearrangement links TRBV4-2 to TRBJ2-7, with D maybe TRBD1 (8 bases). Germline CDR1 and CDR2: LGHNA and YNFKEQ. The CDR3 spans 16 residues. Trimming removed 4 bases from V and 1 base from J, with 17 bases in between. The CDR3 nucleotides are TGTGCCAGCAGCCGAAGGACAGGGAGGGAATCCTACGAGCAGTACTTC. Translated, it gives CASSRRTGRESYEQYF.

For this clonotype: An end of the junction differs from the germline gene, which may be a read error. The chain links TRBV6-2 or TRBV6-3 to TRBJ2-1; TRBD2 aligns across 13 bases. The CDR3 length is 12 residues. The germline V gene has CDR1 MNHEY and CDR2 SVGEGT. In DNA form, the CDR3 reads TGTGCCAGCAGACGACTAGCGGGGGGTTACGTCTTC. This encodes CASRRLAGGYVF.

This sequence joins TRBV7-2 and TRBJ1-2; 9 bases are shared with TRBD1. This CDR3 has 16 residues. The germline V gene has CDR1 SGHTA and CDR2 FQGNSA. Trimming cost V 1 base and J 1 base; bases outside gene matches: 4. The CDR3 spells CASSLVQGAGNYGYTF. CDR3 coding DNA: TGTGCCAGCAGCTTAGTACAGGGGGCTGGTAACTATGGCTACACCTTC. Variable domain in full (rest from reference TRBV7-2 and TRBJ1-2): GAGVSQSPSNKVTEKGKDVELRCDPISGHTALYWYRQSLGQGLEFLIYFQGNSAPDKSGLPSDRFSAERTGGSVSTLTIQRTQQEDSAVYLCASSLVQGAGNYGYTFGSGTRLTVV.

This chain joins TRBV19 and TRBJ1-2, with a tentative D call TRBD1 (6 bases). Germline assignment: CDR1 LNHDA and CDR2 SQIVND (reference sequence). The CDR3 spans 12 residues. Trimming cost V 7 bases and J 10 bases, with 16 bases left between them. The CDR3, as DNA: TGTGCCAGTACCTACGACAGGCTTGACTACACCTTC. It encodes CASTYDRLDYTF.

This clonotype was seen more than once but under ten times. V gene TRBV20-1 combines with J gene TRBJ2-7; D is unclear. The CDR3 extends over 11 amino acids. Germline assignment: CDR1 DFQATT and CDR2 SNEGSKA (reference sequence). The V end was cut by 5 bases, the J end by 0 bases, with 5 bases between. The CDR3: CSAQRSYEQYF. The CDR3 DNA reads TGCAGTGCTCAACGCTCCTACGAGCAGTACTTC.

This clonotype was detected a few times. This chain joins TRBV6-5 and TRBJ1-5, with TRBD1 identical over 7 bases. The V segment lost 4 bases and the J segment 6 bases; nucleotides outside the gene matches: 3. Germline loops: CDR1 MNHEY, CDR2 SVGAGI. This CDR3 comprises 13 residues. The CDR3 here is CASSSDRVQPQHF. In DNA form, the CDR3 reads TGTGCCAGCAGTTCAGACAGGGTTCAGCCCCAGCATTTT.

This chain links TRBV7-8 with TRBJ2-3; D might be TRBD2 (6 bases). The CDR3 is 16 amino acids. The germline V gene has CDR1 SGHVS and CDR2 FQNEAQ. V was shortened by 4 bases and J by 2 bases, with 16 bases between the two germline ends. CDR3 coding DNA: TGTGCCAGCAGCTATGGGCGGGAACTGATCACAGATACGCAGTATTTT. The encoded protein is CASSYGRELITDTQYF.

This clonotype came up a few times. This chain uses TRBV7-3 with TRBJ2-3; D is unresolved. Germline V CDR1 and CDR2: SGHTA, FQGTGA. Trimming removed 2 bases at V and 1 base at J, with 10 bases between. The CDR3 contains 15 residues. CDR3 DNA sequence: TGTGCCAGCAGCTTAGGCCCGGCCGGCACAGATACGCAGTATTTT. Translated: CASSLGPAGTDTQYF.

Written as DNA, the CDR3 is TGTGCCAGCAGCTTAGGAGGACAGGGGGAGACCCAGTACTTC. Its translation: CASSLGGQGETQYF. The gene calls are TRBV11-3 and TRBJ2-5, with 9 bases that match TRBD1. The CDR3 length is 14 residues. Germline V lookup: CDR1 SGHNT, CDR2 YENEEA. V was clipped by 1 base and J by 5 bases; unmatched bases: 2. Full variable domain (rest looked up from reference TRBV11-3 and TRBJ2-5): EAGVVQSPRYKIIEKKQPVAFWCNPISGHNTLYWYLQNLGQGPELLIRYENEEAVDDSQLPKDRFSAERLKGVDSTLKIQPAELGDSAVYLCASSLGGQGETQYFGPGTRLLVL.

V usage is TRBV20-1 and J usage is TRBJ1-2, with 7 nucleotides matching TRBD1. This CDR3 is 12 amino acids long. J gave up 4 bases and V 4 bases, and 3 bases lay outside the gene matches. The germline gives CDR1 DFQATT, CDR2 SNEGSKA (reference sequence). CDR3 region: CSATTGSYGYTF. The CDR3 DNA follows: TGCAGTGCTACGACAGGGTCCTATGGCTACACCTTC.

This clonotype has more than one count but fewer than ten. This chain uses TRBV6-1 with TRBJ2-5; 9 bases agree with TRBD2. With 4 bases clipped from V and 7 bases from J, the junction kept 4 bases outside the gene matches. CDR1 is MNHNS and CDR2 is SASEGT in the germline V gene. This CDR3 has 13 amino acids. Here the CDR3 reads CASSGTSVGTQYF. The CDR3 DNA follows: TGTGCCAGCAGTGGGACTAGCGTGGGGACCCAGTACTTC.

The chain combines TRBV11-3 with TRBJ2-3; 8 positions match TRBD2. Germline assignment: CDR1 SGHNT and CDR2 YENEEA. The CDR3 consists of 15 residues. After removal of 2 bases from V and 4 bases from J, the junction contained 5 bases not matched to a gene. CDR3 residues: CASSLTGGSSDTQYF. The CDR3 nucleotides are TGTGCCAGCAGCTTAACGGGGGGGAGTTCAGATACGCAGTATTTT. Drawing the rest from reference TRBV11-3 and TRBJ2-3, the complete variable domain is EAGVVQSPRYKIIEKKQPVAFWCNPISGHNTLYWYLQNLGQGPELLIRYENEEAVDDSQLPKDRFSAERLKGVDSTLKIQPAELGDSAVYLCASSLTGGSSDTQYFGPGTRLTVL.